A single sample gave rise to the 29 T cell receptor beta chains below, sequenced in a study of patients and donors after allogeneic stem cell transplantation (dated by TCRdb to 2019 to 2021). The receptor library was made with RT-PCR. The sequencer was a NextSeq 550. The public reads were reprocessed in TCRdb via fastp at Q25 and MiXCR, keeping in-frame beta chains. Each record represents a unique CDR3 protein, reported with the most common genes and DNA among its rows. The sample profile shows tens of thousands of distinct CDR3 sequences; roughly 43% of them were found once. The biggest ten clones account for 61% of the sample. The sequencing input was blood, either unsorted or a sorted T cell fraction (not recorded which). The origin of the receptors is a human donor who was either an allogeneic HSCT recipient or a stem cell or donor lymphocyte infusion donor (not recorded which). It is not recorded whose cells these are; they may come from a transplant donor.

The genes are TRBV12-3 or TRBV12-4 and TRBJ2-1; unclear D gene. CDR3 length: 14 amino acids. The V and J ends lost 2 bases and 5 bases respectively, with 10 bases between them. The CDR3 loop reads CASSLTGYNNEQFF. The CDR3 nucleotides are TGTGCCAGCAGTTTAACCGGCTACAACAATGAGCAGTTCTTC.

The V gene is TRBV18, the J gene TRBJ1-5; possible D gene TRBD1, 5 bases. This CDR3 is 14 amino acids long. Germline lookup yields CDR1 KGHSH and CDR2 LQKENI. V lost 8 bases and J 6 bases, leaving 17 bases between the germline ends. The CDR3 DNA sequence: TGTGCCAGCCGGCCCTCCCGGGGCAGTCAGCCCCAGCATTTT. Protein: CASRPSRGSQPQHF.

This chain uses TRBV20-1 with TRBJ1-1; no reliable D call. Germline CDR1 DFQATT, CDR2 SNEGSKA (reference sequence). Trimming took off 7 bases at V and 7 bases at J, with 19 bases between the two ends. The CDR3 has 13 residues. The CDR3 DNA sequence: TGCAGTGGAGAGGACGGGTCGCACCTTGAAGCTTTCTTT. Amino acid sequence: CSGEDGSHLEAFF.

For the CDR3, the DNA is TGTGCCAGCAGTTACGACAGGGAGGAAAAACTGTTTTTT. Amino acid sequence: CASSYDREEKLFF. This chain joins TRBV6-5 and TRBJ1-4, with 7 bases that match TRBD1. The CDR3 length is 13 residues. With 2 bases clipped from V and 8 bases from J, the junction kept 2 bases outside the gene matches. The germline V gene has CDR1 MNHEY and CDR2 SVGAGI.

CDR3 loop: CASSVGWGIPNEQFF. CDR3 in DNA: TGTGCCAGCAGCGTAGGTTGGGGGATCCCCAATGAGCAGTTCTTC. The V call is TRBV9, the J call TRBJ2-1; either TRBD1 or TRBD2 may fit D (5 bases each). V lost 0 bases and J 6 bases, leaving 13 bases between the germline ends. Per germline, CDR1 SGDLS and CDR2 YYNGEE. The CDR3 contains 15 residues.

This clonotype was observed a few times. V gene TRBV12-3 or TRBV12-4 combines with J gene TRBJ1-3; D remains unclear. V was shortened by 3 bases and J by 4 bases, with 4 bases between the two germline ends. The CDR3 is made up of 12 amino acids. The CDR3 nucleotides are TGTGCCAGCAGTTTGGGAGGAAACACCATATATTTT. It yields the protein CASSLGGNTIYF.

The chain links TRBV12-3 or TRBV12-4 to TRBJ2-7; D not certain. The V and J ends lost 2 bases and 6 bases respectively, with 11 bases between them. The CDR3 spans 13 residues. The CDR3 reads CASSLSQAAEQYF. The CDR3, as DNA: TGTGCCAGCAGTTTAAGTCAGGCAGCCGAGCAGTACTTC.

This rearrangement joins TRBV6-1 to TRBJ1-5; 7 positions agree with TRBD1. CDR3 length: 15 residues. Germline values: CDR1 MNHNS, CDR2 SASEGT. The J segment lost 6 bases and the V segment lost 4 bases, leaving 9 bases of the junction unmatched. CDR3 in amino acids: CASSARGQGGQPQHF. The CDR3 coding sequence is TGTGCCAGCAGTGCCCGCGGCCAGGGGGGTCAGCCCCAGCATTTT.

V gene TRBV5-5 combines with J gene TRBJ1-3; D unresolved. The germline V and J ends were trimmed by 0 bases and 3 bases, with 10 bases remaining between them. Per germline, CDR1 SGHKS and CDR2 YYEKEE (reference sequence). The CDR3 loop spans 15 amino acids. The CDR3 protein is CASSLEVEGGNTIYF. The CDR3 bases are TGTGCCAGCAGCTTGGAGGTGGAGGGTGGAAACACCATATATTTT.

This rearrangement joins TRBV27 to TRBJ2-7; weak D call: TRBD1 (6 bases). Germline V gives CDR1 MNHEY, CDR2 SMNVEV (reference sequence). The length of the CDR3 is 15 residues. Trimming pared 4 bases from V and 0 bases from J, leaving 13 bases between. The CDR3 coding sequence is TGTGCCAGCAGTTCCGGGACAAGCGACTCCTACGAGCAGTACTTC. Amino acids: CASSSGTSDSYEQYF.

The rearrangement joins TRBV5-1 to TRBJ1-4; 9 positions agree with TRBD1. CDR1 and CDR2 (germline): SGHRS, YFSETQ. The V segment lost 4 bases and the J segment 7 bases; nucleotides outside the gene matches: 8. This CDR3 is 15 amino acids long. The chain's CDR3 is CASSQNRGLSEKLFF. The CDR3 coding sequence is TGCGCCAGCAGCCAAAACAGGGGGCTAAGTGAAAAACTGTTTTTT.

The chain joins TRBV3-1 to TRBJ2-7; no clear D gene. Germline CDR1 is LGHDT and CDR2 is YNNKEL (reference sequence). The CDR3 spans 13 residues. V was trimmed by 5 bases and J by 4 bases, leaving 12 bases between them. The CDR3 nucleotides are TGTGCCAGCAGCTACCGGGCCAGATACGAGCAGTACTTC. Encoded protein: CASSYRARYEQYF.

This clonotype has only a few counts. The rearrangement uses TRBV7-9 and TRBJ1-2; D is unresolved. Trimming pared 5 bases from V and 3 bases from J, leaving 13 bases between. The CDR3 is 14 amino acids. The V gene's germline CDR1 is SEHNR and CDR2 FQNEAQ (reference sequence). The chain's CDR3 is CASSHGQEYYGYTF. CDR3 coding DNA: TGTGCCAGCAGCCATGGGCAGGAGTACTATGGCTACACCTTC.

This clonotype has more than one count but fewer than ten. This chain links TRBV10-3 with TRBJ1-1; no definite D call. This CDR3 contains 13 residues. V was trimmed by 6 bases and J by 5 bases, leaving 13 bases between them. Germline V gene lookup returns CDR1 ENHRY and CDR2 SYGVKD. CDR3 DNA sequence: TGTGCCATCAGCGATTCCGCAGCAACTGAAGCTTTCTTT. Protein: CAISDSAATEAFF.

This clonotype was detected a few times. Here the CDR3 DNA reads TGCAGTGCTAGAGCCACAGGGGTCTCCTATGGCTACACCTTC. Its translation: CSARATGVSYGYTF. V usage is TRBV20-1 and J usage is TRBJ1-2; 7 positions agree with TRBD1. Germline V gene data show CDR1 as DFQATT and CDR2 as SNEGSKA (reference sequence). V was clipped by 1 base and J by 4 bases; unmatched bases: 6. There are 14 residues in the CDR3.

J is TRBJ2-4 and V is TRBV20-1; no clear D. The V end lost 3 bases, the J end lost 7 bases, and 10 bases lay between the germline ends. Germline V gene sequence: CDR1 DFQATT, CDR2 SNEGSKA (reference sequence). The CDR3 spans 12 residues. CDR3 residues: CSARAVGNIQYF. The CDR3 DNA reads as TGCAGTGCTAGGGCGGTTGGGAACATTCAGTACTTC.

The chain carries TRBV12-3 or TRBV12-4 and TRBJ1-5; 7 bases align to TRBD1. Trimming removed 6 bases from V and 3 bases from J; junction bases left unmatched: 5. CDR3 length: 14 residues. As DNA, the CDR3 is TGTGCCAGCAGCGGCGGACAGGTCAATCAGCCCCAGCATTTT. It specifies CASSGGQVNQPQHF.

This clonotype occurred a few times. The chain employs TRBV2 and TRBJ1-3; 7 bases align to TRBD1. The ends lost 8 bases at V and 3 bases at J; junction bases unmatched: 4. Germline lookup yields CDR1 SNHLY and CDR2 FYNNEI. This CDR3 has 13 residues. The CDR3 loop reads CASSGTVGNTIYF. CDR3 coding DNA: TGTGCCAGCTCCGGGACAGTTGGAAACACCATATATTTT.

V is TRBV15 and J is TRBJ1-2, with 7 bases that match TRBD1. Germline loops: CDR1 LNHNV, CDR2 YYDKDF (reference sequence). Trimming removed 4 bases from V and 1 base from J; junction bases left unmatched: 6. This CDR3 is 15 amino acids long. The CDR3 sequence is CATSKETGNNYGYTF. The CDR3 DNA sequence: TGTGCCACCAGCAAAGAGACAGGGAATAACTATGGCTACACCTTC.

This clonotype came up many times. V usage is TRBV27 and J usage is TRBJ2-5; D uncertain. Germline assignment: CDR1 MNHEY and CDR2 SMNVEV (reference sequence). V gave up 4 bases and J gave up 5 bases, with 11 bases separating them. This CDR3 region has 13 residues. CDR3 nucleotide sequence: TGTGCCAGCAGTTCCCCCCGCTACGAGACCCAGTACTTC. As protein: CASSSPRYETQYF.

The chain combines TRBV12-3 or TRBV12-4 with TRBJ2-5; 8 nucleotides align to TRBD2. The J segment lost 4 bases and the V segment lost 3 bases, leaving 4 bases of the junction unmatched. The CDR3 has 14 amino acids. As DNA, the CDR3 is TGTGCCAGCAGTTTCGCGGGAGGCGGAGAGACCCAGTACTTC. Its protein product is CASSFAGGGETQYF.

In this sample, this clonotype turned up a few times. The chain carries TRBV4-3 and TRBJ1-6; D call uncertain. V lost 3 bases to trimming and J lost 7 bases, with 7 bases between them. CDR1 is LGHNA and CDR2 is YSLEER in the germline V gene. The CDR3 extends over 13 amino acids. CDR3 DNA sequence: TGCGCCAGCAGCCAGAGTTGGAATTCACCCCTCCACTTT. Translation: CASSQSWNSPLHF.

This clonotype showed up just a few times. The CDR3 loop reads CASTGNSPLHF. In DNA, the CDR3 is TGTGCCAGCACGGGTAATTCACCCCTCCACTTT. The V gene is TRBV28, the J gene TRBJ1-6, with D unclear. Germline CDR1 reads MDHEN; CDR2 reads SYDVKM. The CDR3 extends over 11 amino acids. V was pared by 7 bases and J by 6 bases, with 4 bases between.

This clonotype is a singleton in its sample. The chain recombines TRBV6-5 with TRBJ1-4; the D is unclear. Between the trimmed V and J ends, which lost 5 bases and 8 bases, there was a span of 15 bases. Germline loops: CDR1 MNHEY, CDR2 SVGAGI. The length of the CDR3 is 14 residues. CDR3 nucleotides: TGTGCCAGCAGTGTCTTGTTAGGGCGAGAAAAACTGTTTTTT. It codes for CASSVLLGREKLFF.

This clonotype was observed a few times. In DNA form, the CDR3 reads TGTGCCAGCCACATGGAGGGGGCGCAAGGCTACACCTTC. The encoded protein is CASHMEGAQGYTF. This chain links TRBV12-3 or TRBV12-4 with TRBJ1-2; 7 nucleotides agree with TRBD1. This CDR3 has 13 residues. V trimming: 8 bases; J trimming: 8 bases; junction bases outside the gene matches: 11.

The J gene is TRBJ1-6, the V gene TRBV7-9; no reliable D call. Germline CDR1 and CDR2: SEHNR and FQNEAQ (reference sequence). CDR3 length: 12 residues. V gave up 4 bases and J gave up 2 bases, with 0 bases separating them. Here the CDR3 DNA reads TGTGCCAGCAGCTCCTATAATTCACCCCTCCACTTT. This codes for CASSSYNSPLHF.

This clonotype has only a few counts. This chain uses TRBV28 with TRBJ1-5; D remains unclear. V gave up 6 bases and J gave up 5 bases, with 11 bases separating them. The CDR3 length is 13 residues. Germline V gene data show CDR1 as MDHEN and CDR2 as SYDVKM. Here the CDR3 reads CASRYRGDQPQHF. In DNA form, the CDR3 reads TGTGCCAGCAGGTACCGGGGAGATCAGCCCCAGCATTTT. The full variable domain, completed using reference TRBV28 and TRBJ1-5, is DVKVTQSSRYLVKRTGEKVFLECVQDMDHENMFWYRQDPGLGLRLIYFSYDVKMKEKGDIPEGYSVSREKKERFSLILESASTNQTSMYLCASRYRGDQPQHFGDGTRLSIL.

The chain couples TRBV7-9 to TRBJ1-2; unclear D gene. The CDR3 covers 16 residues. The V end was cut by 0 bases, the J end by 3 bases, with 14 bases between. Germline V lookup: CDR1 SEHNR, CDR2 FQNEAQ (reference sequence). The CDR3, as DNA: TGTGCCAGCAGCTTAGCGTGGGCCCGGCAGGACTATGGCTACACCTTC. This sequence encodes CASSLAWARQDYGYTF.

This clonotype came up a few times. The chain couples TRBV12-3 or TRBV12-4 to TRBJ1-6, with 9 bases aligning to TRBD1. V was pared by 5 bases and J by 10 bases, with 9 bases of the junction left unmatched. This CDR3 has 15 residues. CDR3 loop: CASSIRDRAGSPLHF. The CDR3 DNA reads TGTGCCAGCAGTATACGGGACAGGGCAGGCTCACCCCTCCACTTT.